Below are 22 T cell receptor beta chains sequenced from a single sample in a study of blood T cell repertoires in COVID-19. Sequencing was performed with immunoSEQ multiplex PCR; in TCRdb, only in-frame clones are kept and a portion is missing. Among fewer than 250,000 clones listed, 70% to 90% were seen once. The specimen sequenced was peripheral blood. The receptors stem from a man in his forties or fifties with acute or convalescent COVID-19.

V usage is TRBV5-1 and J usage is TRBJ1-3; tentatively, D is TRBD1 (5 bases). Germline V gene data show CDR1 as SGHRS and CDR2 as YFSETQ. This CDR3 region has 13 residues. V lost 3 bases, J lost 4 bases, and 8 bases lay in between. The CDR3 nucleotides read TGCGCCAGCAGCTCGGGGGACGGAAACACCATATATTTT. Its protein product is CASSSGDGNTIYF.

V is TRBV18 and J is TRBJ2-1; D perhaps matches TRBD2 (6 bases). Trimming removed 6 bases at V and 8 bases at J, with 14 bases between. CDR3 length: 13 residues. The germline gives CDR1 KGHSH, CDR2 LQKENI. The CDR3 DNA sequence: TGTGCCAGCTCTTTGGTGGGGGAGGATGAGCAGTTCTTC. This translates into CASSLVGEDEQFF.

V is TRBV19 and J is TRBJ2-2; D may be TRBD1 (5 bases). The CDR3 is 15 amino acids. The germline CDR1 and CDR2 sequences are LNHDA and SQIVND (reference sequence). Trimming left V 7 bases short and J 6 bases short, with 18 bases between. CDR3 sequence (DNA): TGTGCCAGTAATCCCCTCGCTTCAGGGCCCGGGGAGCTGTTTTTT. This translates into CASNPLASGPGELFF.

The genes are TRBV7-9 and TRBJ2-4; D might be TRBD1 (6 bases). The CDR3 extends over 16 amino acids. Trimming shortened V by 3 bases and J by 2 bases, and 14 bases separated the two germline ends. Germline-derived CDR1 and CDR2 are SEHNR and FQNEAQ (reference sequence). The chain's CDR3 is CASSLGQGRTKNIQYF. The CDR3 nucleotides read TGTGCCAGCAGCTTGGGGCAGGGGAGAACCAAAAACATTCAGTACTTC.

This chain links TRBV11-2 with TRBJ1-6; D remains unclear. V lost 5 bases and J lost 5, with 13 bases in between. The CDR3 runs to 15 residues. Germline CDR1 is SGHAT and CDR2 is FQNNGV. The CDR3 DNA reads as TGTGCCAGCAGCCGAGGGCCGACTAATAATTCACCCCTCCACTTT. Protein product: CASSRGPTNNSPLHF.

J is TRBJ1-5 and V is TRBV5-1, with D possibly matching TRBD1 (6 bases). The CDR3 covers 13 residues. Looked up from germline, CDR1 is SGHRS and CDR2 is YFSETQ. The ends were cut back, 4 bases at V and 5 bases at J, with 10 bases in the middle. The CDR3 DNA reads as TGCGCCAGCAGCCCAGGGGTTGATCAGCCCCAGCATTTT. It translates to CASSPGVDQPQHF.

This clone appeared once. V and J are TRBV11-2 and TRBJ2-7, with TRBD1 as a possible D gene (7 bases). The CDR3 is 14 amino acids. Trimming removed 1 base at V and 4 bases at J, with 11 bases between. The germline CDR1 and CDR2 sequences are SGHAT and FQNNGV. The CDR3 DNA is TGTGCCAGCAGCTTAGGGCAGGGGGGATACGAGCAGTACTTC. This encodes CASSLGQGGYEQYF. Complete variable domain (other parts from reference TRBV11-2 and TRBJ2-7): EAGVAQSPRYKIIEKRQSVAFWCNPISGHATLYWYQQILGQGPKLLIQFQNNGVVDDSQLPKDRFSAERLKGVDSTLKIQPAKLEDSAVYLCASSLGQGGYEQYFGPGTRLTVT.

The chain combines TRBV12-3 or TRBV12-4 with TRBJ2-1; D not resolved. Deletions cut 1 base from V and 9 bases from J, with 7 bases between. The CDR3 loop spans 12 amino acids. CDR3 nucleotides: TGTGCCAGCAGTTTAGTTAGCTTTGAGCAGTTCTTC. Amino acid sequence: CASSLVSFEQFF.

The genes are TRBV27 and TRBJ1-2; D possibly corresponds to TRBD1 (5 bases). CDR1 is MNHEY and CDR2 is SMNVEV in the germline V gene (reference sequence). CDR3 length equals 16 residues. V was trimmed by 6 bases and J by 4 bases, leaving 21 bases between them. CDR3 nucleotides: TGTGCCAGCAGCCAATCAGGCACAGGAACGTCCTATGGCTACACCTTC. Its protein product is CASSQSGTGTSYGYTF.

The chain recombines TRBV5-5 with TRBJ1-1; 7 bases are shared with TRBD1. Germline CDR1 is SGHKS and CDR2 is YYEKEE (reference sequence). The CDR3 has 18 residues. V trimming: 1 base; J trimming: 4 bases; junction bases outside the gene matches: 16. CDR3 sequence: CASSLQQGLGDRGTEAFF. CDR3 sequence (DNA): TGTGCCAGCAGCTTGCAACAGGGGTTGGGAGATAGGGGCACTGAAGCTTTCTTT.

Here the CDR3 reads CASSFYLAGSYNEQFF. The CDR3 region has the DNA TGTGCCAGCAGTTTCTATCTAGCGGGAAGCTACAATGAGCAGTTCTTC. The J gene is TRBJ2-1, the V gene TRBV28; 9 positions match TRBD2. The CDR3 contains 16 residues. Germline assignment: CDR1 MDHEN and CDR2 SYDVKM. The trim removed 3 bases at V and 3 bases at J, leaving 6 bases unmatched.

Within the sample, this clone is medium-sized. V gene TRBV11-1 combines with J gene TRBJ2-7, with D possibly matching TRBD1 (5 bases). The CDR3 contains 15 residues. CDR1 and CDR2 (germline): SGHAT, FQDESV (reference sequence). V shed 5 bases and J shed 5 bases, with 19 bases lying between them. The CDR3 DNA is TGTGCCAGCAGCCCCTATGTTGGCAGGGTAAACGAGCAGTACTTC. Residues: CASSPYVGRVNEQYF.

This rearrangement joins TRBV18 to TRBJ1-3, with unresolved D. Trimming left V 2 bases short and J 1 base short, with 18 bases between. The germline V gene has CDR1 KGHSH and CDR2 LQKENI. CDR3 length equals 18 residues. The CDR3 bases are TGTGCCAGCTCACCAAGATTAACGACTGGGGAGTCTGGAAACACCATATATTTT. Protein product: CASSPRLTTGESGNTIYF.

J is TRBJ1-3 and V is TRBV6-4; 10 bases are a match to TRBD1. The V gene end was trimmed by 7 bases and the J gene end by 3 bases; junction bases not matched to a gene: 18. From germline, CDR1 is MRHNA and CDR2 SNTAGT. The CDR3 has 19 amino acids. In DNA, the CDR3 is TGTGCCAGCACCCCGGGGACAGGGGCTCCCTGGGGAGGTGGAAACACCATATATTTT. It specifies CASTPGTGAPWGGGNTIYF.

V gene TRBV5-1 combines with J gene TRBJ2-3; 9 bases are a match to TRBD2. V trimming: 3 bases; J trimming: 3 bases; junction bases outside the gene matches: 8. From germline, CDR1 is SGHRS and CDR2 YFSETQ. The CDR3 runs 16 residues. CDR3 region: CASSSGTSTFTDTQYF. Written as DNA, the CDR3 is TGCGCCAGCAGCTCTGGGACTAGCACGTTTACAGATACGCAGTATTTT.

This clone is a singleton in its sample. The chain recombines TRBV7-9 with TRBJ2-5; D uncertain. CDR1 is SEHNR and CDR2 is FQNEAQ in the germline V gene (reference sequence). Trimming took 1 base from V and 0 from J, leaving 9 bases between them. The CDR3 runs 15 residues. CDR3 bases: TGTGCCAGCAGCTTAGTACTGGGCTACCAAGAGACCCAGTACTTC. This sequence encodes CASSLVLGYQETQYF.

The V and J genes are TRBV10-1 and TRBJ1-4; D ambiguous. The V end lost 4 bases, the J end lost 2 bases, and 8 bases lay between the germline ends. The germline CDR1 and CDR2 sequences are WNHNN and SYGVQD (reference sequence). This CDR3 comprises 14 residues. DNA for the CDR3: TGCGCCAGCAGTGCCCGGGGTACTAATGAAAAACTGTTTTTT. Its protein product is CASSARGTNEKLFF.

V gene TRBV18 combines with J gene TRBJ2-3; 7 bases map to TRBD2. After removal of 1 base from V and 4 bases from J, the junction contained 8 bases not matched to a gene. This CDR3 is built from 16 residues. From germline, CDR1 is KGHSH and CDR2 LQKENI. This CDR3 is CASSPLDAGAADTQYF. DNA for the CDR3: TGTGCCAGCTCACCACTAGACGCGGGAGCGGCAGATACGCAGTATTTT. Complete variable domain (other parts from reference TRBV18 and TRBJ2-3): NAGVMQNPRHLVRRRGQEARLRCSPMKGHSHVYWYRQLPEEGLKFMVYLQKENIIDESGMPKERFSAEFPKEGPSILRIQQVVRGDSAAYFCASSPLDAGAADTQYFGPGTRLTVL.

The gene calls are TRBV28 and TRBJ2-7; D gene unclear. The germline gives CDR1 MDHEN, CDR2 SYDVKM. With 5 bases removed from V and 3 bases from J, the gap between germline ends came to 8 bases. The CDR3 has 12 residues. The CDR3: CASSPPYYEQYF. The CDR3 region has the DNA TGTGCCAGCAGTCCTCCTTACTACGAGCAGTACTTC.

V and J are TRBV19 and TRBJ2-1, with 8 bases identical to TRBD2. This CDR3 is 15 amino acids long. V trimming: 3 bases; J trimming: 3 bases; junction bases outside the gene matches: 4. CDR1 is LNHDA, CDR2 SQIVND, per germline (reference sequence). Written as DNA, the CDR3 is TGTGCCAGTAGTATGACTAGCGCTGACTACAATGAGCAGTTCTTC. Translated: CASSMTSADYNEQFF. Variable domain in full (rest from reference TRBV19 and TRBJ2-1): DGGITQSPKYLFRKEGQNVTLSCEQNLNHDAMYWYRQDPGQGLRLIYYSQIVNDFQKGDIAEGYSVSREKKESFPLTVTSAQKNPTAFYLCASSMTSADYNEQFFGPGTRLTVL.

J is TRBJ2-7 and V is TRBV19; 7 positions agree with TRBD1. CDR1 is LNHDA, CDR2 SQIVND, per germline (reference sequence). Unmatched junction bases numbered 16, after V lost 5 bases and J lost 3 bases. The CDR3 runs to 17 residues. The CDR3 spells CASSGTVDRSGGYEQYF. The DNA of the CDR3 is TGTGCCAGTAGTGGTACTGTGGACAGGTCGGGTGGCTACGAGCAGTACTTC.

The rearrangement links TRBV19 to TRBJ1-1, with D possibly matching TRBD1 (5 bases). V lost 5 bases and J lost 0, with 16 bases in between. Per the germline V gene, CDR1 is LNHDA and CDR2 is SQIVND (reference sequence). This CDR3 contains 16 residues. CDR3 in DNA: TGTGCCAGTAGTCCACAGGCGGGGAGAATGAACACTGAAGCTTTCTTT. Its protein is CASSPQAGRMNTEAFF.